The 18 T cell receptor beta chains presented below share a single source sample, sequenced in a study of OX40 agonist ivuxolimab in advanced cancers. Sequenced by immunoSEQ multiplex PCR; TCRdb stores in-frame clones only, minus some. The data show 60,000 to 100,000 clones, 94% seen once. The sample here was CD4+ or CD8+ T cells sorted from blood, taken in a trial of the OX40 agonist ivuxolimab. The receptors shown here come from an adult with an advanced solid tumor such as melanoma, head and neck, liver or kidney cancer.

V gene TRBV7-8 combines with J gene TRBJ2-7; 9 bases agree with TRBD1. The CDR3 is 15 amino acids. The trim removed 7 bases at V and 4 bases at J, leaving 11 bases unmatched. The germline V gene has CDR1 SGHVS and CDR2 FQNEAQ. The CDR3 DNA reads as TGTGCCAGCACCTCGCCGGGACAGGGAGAATACGAGCAGTACTTC. Translation gives CASTSPGQGEYEQYF.

The chain couples TRBV6-5 to TRBJ2-5; D gene ambiguous. Per the germline V gene, CDR1 is MNHEY and CDR2 is SVGAGI. The CDR3 spans 11 residues. Deletions cut 4 bases from V and 3 bases from J, with 3 bases between. The CDR3 DNA reads as TGTGCCAGCAGTTTGGAAGAGACCCAGTACTTC. Translating it yields CASSLEETQYF.

The chain recombines TRBV19 with TRBJ2-5, with 8 bases lining up with TRBD2. Germline values: CDR1 LNHDA, CDR2 SQIVND (reference sequence). V was pared by 3 bases and J by 4 bases, with 7 bases of the junction left unmatched. The CDR3 spans 15 residues. DNA for the CDR3: TGTGCCAGTAGTATTATTAGCGGGGCCCCAGAGACCCAGTACTTC. It is translated as CASSIISGAPETQYF.

V and J are TRBV29-1 and TRBJ2-7, with D unclear. Trimming stripped 0 bases from V and 0 bases from J, with 6 bases between. Germline V CDR1 and CDR2: SQVTM, ANQGSEA. This CDR3 has 13 amino acids. As DNA, the CDR3 is TGCAGCGTTGAAGACTCAAGCTCCTACGAGCAGTACTTC. Translating it yields CSVEDSSSYEQYF.

CDR3 DNA sequence: TGCGCCAGCAGCCTTTCGGGTCTAAATGAGGAGCAGTACTTC. This codes for CASSLSGLNEEQYF. The V gene is TRBV4-1, the J gene TRBJ2-7; D unresolved. CDR3 length: 14 residues. The germline V and J ends were trimmed by 4 bases and 7 bases, with 17 bases remaining between them. Germline V gene data show CDR1 as MGHRA and CDR2 as YSYEKL.

The chain links TRBV5-4 to TRBJ1-2; 7 nucleotides agree with TRBD1. CDR1 and CDR2 from the germline V gene are SGHNT and YYREEE (reference sequence). This CDR3 is 15 amino acids long. Trimming took 2 bases from V and 1 from J; bases not matched to a gene: 5. This chain's CDR3 is CASSLWDSLNYGYTF. The CDR3 nucleotides read TGTGCCAGCAGCTTATGGGACAGCCTTAACTATGGCTACACCTTC.

The rearrangement uses TRBV21-1 and TRBJ1-2; TRBD1 is taken as the D call from the table, unchecked against the DNA. TRBV21-1 constitutes a pseudogene. This CDR3 region has 21 residues. CDR3 amino acids: CASTIRKTQRQILGSNYGYTF. The CDR3, as DNA: TGTGCCAGCACCATAAGAAAAACCCAACGACAGATATTAGGTTCTAACTATGGCTACACCTTC.

The chain is built from TRBV28 and TRBJ2-1, with D perhaps matching TRBD2 (5 bases). CDR3 length: 14 amino acids. The germline V gene encodes CDR1 MDHEN and CDR2 SYDVKM. Trimming took off 11 bases at V and 3 bases at J, with 17 bases between the two ends. CDR3 sequence reads: CACRSRGSYNEQFF. In DNA form, the CDR3 reads TGTGCCTGCCGAAGTCGGGGAAGCTACAATGAGCAGTTCTTC.

In the case of this clone: A clone one base away is much larger, so this may be a read error. The chain joins TRBV2 to TRBJ2-7, with D hard to call. V was shortened by 5 bases and J by 1 base, with 3 bases between the two germline ends. The CDR3 covers 11 residues. Germline values: CDR1 SNHLY, CDR2 FYNNEI. The CDR3 loop reads CASSLSYEQYF. The CDR3 bases are TGTGCCAGCAGTCTTTCCTACGAGCAGTACTTC.

The chain employs TRBV19 and TRBJ2-1; 8 bases map to TRBD2. The V gene's germline CDR1 is LNHDA and CDR2 SQIVND (reference sequence). The CDR3 is 15 amino acids. The J segment lost 9 bases and the V segment lost 3 bases, leaving 10 bases of the junction unmatched. The CDR3 DNA sequence: TGTGCCAGTAGTATCAATTTCGGGGGGGCCACTGAGCAGTTCTTC. It is translated as CASSINFGGATEQFF.

Concerning this clone: Other DNA sequences in the same sample also yield this CDR3. The rearrangement joins TRBV4-1 to TRBJ1-1, with no clear D. Trimming removed 1 base from V and 1 base from J, with 4 bases in between. The length of the CDR3 is 13 residues. Germline V gene data show CDR1 as MGHRA and CDR2 as YSYEKL. Written as DNA, the CDR3 is TGCGCCAGCAGCCAAGCCGGGAACACTGAAGCTTTCTTT. This encodes CASSQAGNTEAFF.

This clone was picked up one time. This chain connects TRBV6-6 to TRBJ2-1, with no clear D. CDR1 and CDR2 (germline): MNHNY, SVGAGI (reference sequence). Trimming stripped 2 bases from V and 4 bases from J, with 15 bases between. This CDR3 is built from 16 residues. The CDR3 protein is CASSYGVTERYNEQFF. CDR3 DNA: TGTGCCAGCAGTTACGGGGTCACTGAACGATACAATGAGCAGTTCTTC.

The chain carries TRBV4-1 and TRBJ1-1, with no clear D. Per germline, CDR1 MGHRA and CDR2 YSYEKL. The V and J ends lost 0 bases and 0 bases respectively, with 14 bases between them. CDR3 length: 17 residues. This CDR3 reads CASSQEGVRAMNTEAFF. In DNA, the CDR3 is TGCGCCAGCAGCCAAGAAGGAGTTAGGGCCATGAACACTGAAGCTTTCTTT.

The rearrangement joins TRBV27 to TRBJ1-1; 9 bases are shared with TRBD1. The CDR3 has 16 amino acids. Trimming at V came to 2 bases and at J to 0 bases, leaving 4 bases not matched to a gene. Germline assignment: CDR1 MNHEY and CDR2 SMNVEV (reference sequence). The CDR3 loop is CASSLGTGTMNTEAFF. CDR3 bases: TGTGCCAGCAGTTTAGGGACAGGGACCATGAACACTGAAGCTTTCTTT.

The V gene is TRBV27, the J gene TRBJ2-1, with D perhaps TRBD2 (5 bases). The germline V and J ends were trimmed by 3 bases and 3 bases, with 12 bases remaining between them. The CDR3 sequence is 15 residues long. The V gene's germline CDR1 is MNHEY and CDR2 SMNVEV (reference sequence). The CDR3 nucleotides are TGTGCCAGCAGTTTGAGTAGCGCTATCTACAATGAGCAGTTCTTC. Its protein is CASSLSSAIYNEQFF.

This chain joins TRBV6-6 and TRBJ1-2; no firm D call. This CDR3 comprises 12 residues. Trimming pared 6 bases from V and 6 bases from J, leaving 11 bases between. The germline V gene encodes CDR1 MNHNY and CDR2 SVGAGI (reference sequence). The CDR3: CASSPRNDGYTF. CDR3 nucleotides: TGTGCCAGCAGCCCCAGAAATGATGGCTACACCTTC.

The CDR3 region is CASSQGGKGNEKLFF. The CDR3 DNA follows: TGCGCCAGCAGCCAGGGGGGGAAGGGGAATGAAAAACTGTTTTTT. The chain carries TRBV4-1 and TRBJ1-4; tentatively, D is TRBD1 (5 bases). The V gene lost 3 bases and the J gene lost 5 bases, with 13 bases spanning the gap. The CDR3 is 15 amino acids. The germline V gene has CDR1 MGHRA and CDR2 YSYEKL.

The rearrangement uses TRBV29-1 and TRBJ2-7; 8 positions match TRBD1. The CDR3 has 15 amino acids. Germline V gene lookup returns CDR1 SQVTM and CDR2 ANQGSEA. V shed 6 bases and J 3 bases; nucleotides not matched to a gene: 13. This chain's CDR3 is CSVENPDRVGYEQYF. The CDR3 coding sequence is TGCAGCGTAGAGAACCCGGACAGGGTGGGCTACGAGCAGTACTTC.